Listed below are T cell receptor beta chains from one sample, sequenced in a study of control samples from healthy donors and cancer patients. Clones were sequenced by immunoSEQ multiplex PCR, and TCRdb holds only the in-frame ones, with some missing. The sample yields around 40,000 clones, approximately 89% seen once. Sequencing input: PBMCs. The origin of the receptors is a woman aged 40 to 50 with head and neck cancer. Both conserved end residues are part of each CDR3.

J: TRBJ2-1
V: TRBV3-1/TRBV3-2
CDR3: CASSHTQGGSIYNEQFF

J: TRBJ1-2
V: TRBV14
CDR3: CASSQELSYGYTF

J: TRBJ2-1
V: TRBV5-1
CDR3: CASSQTGTSGSGEQFF

J: TRBJ2-3
V: TRBV5-1
CDR3: CASSSPVGQGAGYRTDTQYF

J: TRBJ2-1
V: TRBV5-6
CDR3: CASSLMGWGTDEQFF

J: TRBJ2-2
V: TRBV7-3
CDR3: CASSISGSDTGELFF

J: TRBJ1-6
V: TRBV30
CDR3: CAWRGLGASGVGSPLHF

J: TRBJ2-6
V: TRBV19
CDR3: CASSTFTTVSGANVLTF

J: TRBJ2-7
V: TRBV4-1
CDR3: CASSQEGQGAYEQYF

J: TRBJ1-6
V: TRBV6-5
CDR3: CASSYPGGNSPLHF

J: TRBJ1-2
V: TRBV19
CDR3: CASRTGGFYGYTF

J: TRBJ1-1
V: TRBV6-9
CDR3: CASSYPDRVHMVAFF

J: TRBJ2-7
V: TRBV29-1
CDR3: CSVEDIMGLRESYEQYF

J: TRBJ2-5
V: TRBV19
CDR3: CASSRMETQYF

J: TRBJ1-5
V: TRBV19
CDR3: CASSSPRELGNQPQHF

J: TRBJ2-3
V: TRBV10-3
CDR3: CAIRTSGGGQDTQYF

J: TRBJ2-5
V: TRBV5-6
CDR3: CASSLVLQETQYF

J: TRBJ2-2
V: TRBV11-1
CDR3: CASRPGGHGELFF

J: TRBJ2-1
V: TRBV5-4
CDR3: CASSLESGRAWGEQFF

J: TRBJ2-2
V: TRBV27
CDR3: CASSSSRTVSGELFF

J: TRBJ2-7
V: TRBV27
CDR3: CASSLKDTGYEQYF

J: TRBJ1-2
V: TRBV19
CDR3: CASSMVRLGYYTF

J: TRBJ1-2
V: TRBV5-8
CDR3: CASSLGTPNYGYTF

J: TRBJ1-2
V: TRBV5-1
CDR3: CASSLVRAHYGYTF

J: TRBJ2-2
V: TRBV11-3
CDR3: CASSSPRGGGTGELFF

J: TRBJ2-1
V: TRBV27
CDR3: CASSFGGSSYNEQFF

J: TRBJ1-5
V: TRBV11-2
CDR3: CASSLDSGLNQPQHF

J: TRBJ1-5
V: TRBV10-3
CDR3: CAIRDTGGQPQHF

J: TRBJ2-2
V: TRBV19
CDR3: CASSPLGQDTGELFF

J: TRBJ2-5
V: TRBV3-1/TRBV3-2
CDR3: CASSQVAGFETQYF

J: TRBJ1-1
V: TRBV18
CDR3: CASSPLFNRGNTEAFF

J: TRBJ1-6
V: TRBV6-1
CDR3: CASSESGDSALHF

J: TRBJ2-7
V: TRBV27
CDR3: CASSQFPVSYEQYF

J: TRBJ2-7
V: TRBV28
CDR3: CASSLQDGTASYEQYF

J: TRBJ2-1
V: TRBV11-3
CDR3: CASSLSTSGYNEQFF

J: TRBJ1-5
V: TRBV27
CDR3: CASSLVYSNQPQHF

J: TRBJ2-4
V: TRBV7-9
CDR3: CASSPSGTNKNIQYF

J: TRBJ2-7
V: TRBV7-2
CDR3: CASSSGQGYSYEQYF

J: TRBJ1-6
V: TRBV18
CDR3: CASSPDRGNSPLHF

J: TRBJ2-3
V: TRBV4-1
CDR3: CASSHPRGGDTQYF

J: TRBJ1-4
V: TRBV5-1
CDR3: CASSGPQGRNEKLFF

J: TRBJ2-7
V: TRBV5-1
CDR3: CASSPAGGALSEQYF